This T cell receptor beta chain was sequenced during a study of T cell repertoires in cytomegalovirus infection. This clonotype was seen repeatedly, ten times or more. J lost 4 bases, V lost 6 bases, and 5 bases had no gene match. The CDR3 covers 15 residues. The V gene's germline CDR1 is MNHNY and CDR2 SVGAGI (reference sequence). TCRdb independently ran MiXCR on the reads; one entry per CDR3 protein. The sample has hundreds of thousands of distinct CDR3 sequences, about 11% seen once; the top ten hold 10%. What was sequenced was PBMCs. The J gene is TRBJ1-3, the V gene TRBV6-6; TRBD1 matches at 11 bases. The clonotype comes from a human donor in good health (CMV status not recorded). Some clones in this sample may be carry-over from other donors' samples. The CDR3 protein is CASSPGQGAGNTIYF. The CDR3 region has the DNA TGTGCCAGCAGCCCCGGACAGGGGGCAGGAAACACCATATATTTT.